The 23 T cell receptor beta chains below were found in one sample sequenced in a study of response to subunit inactivated influenza vaccine. Using its own MiXCR run on the RT-PCR reads, TCRdb lists one record per CDR3 protein. The profile shows 610,000 or so distinct CDR3 sequences, about 14% of them singletons. The specimen comprised PBMCs from blood, sampled 11 to 12 days after vaccination. These receptors all stem from a man between 45 and 60 years old who received an inactivated influenza vaccine.

This clonotype was seen at least ten times. The chain employs TRBV29-1 and TRBJ1-1, with TRBD1 matching over 7 bases. V was clipped by 4 bases and J by 0 bases; unmatched bases: 5. The CDR3 loop spans 14 amino acids. Germline lookup yields CDR1 SQVTM and CDR2 ANQGSEA. The CDR3 DNA is TGCAGCGTTGGGACAGGAGGGATGAACACTGAAGCTTTCTTT. Amino acids: CSVGTGGMNTEAFF.

The chain combines TRBV5-1 with TRBJ2-5, with 9 bases identical to TRBD2. The CDR3 runs 17 residues. The germline V gene encodes CDR1 SGHRS and CDR2 YFSETQ. The trim removed 0 bases at V and 5 bases at J, leaving 11 bases unmatched. CDR3 region: CASSLGGSGGPGETQYF. CDR3 DNA sequence: TGCGCCAGCAGCTTGGGCGGTAGCGGGGGTCCGGGCGAGACCCAGTACTTC.

V is TRBV10-1 and J is TRBJ2-3; TRBD2 is a possible D gene (5 bases). This CDR3 region has 15 residues. V lost 5 bases and J lost 2, with 14 bases in between. CDR1 is WNHNN, CDR2 SYGVQD, per germline (reference sequence). Here the CDR3 DNA reads TGCGCCAGCAGTAACGCAAGGGAGCTCACAGATACGCAGTATTTT. It translates to CASSNARELTDTQYF.

The chain recombines TRBV11-2 with TRBJ2-5; D might be TRBD1 or TRBD2, each matching 6 bases. Germline V gene data show CDR1 as SGHAT and CDR2 as FQNNGV. Trimming left V 5 bases short and J 1 base short, with 23 bases between. This CDR3 spans 18 amino acids. The CDR3 here is CASSRGAGASVLQETQYF. The CDR3, as DNA: TGTGCCAGCAGCCGCGGGGCAGGGGCAAGCGTGCTCCAAGAGACCCAGTACTTC. The complete variable domain, with remaining parts taken from reference TRBV11-2 and TRBJ2-5, reads EAGVAQSPRYKIIEKRQSVAFWCNPISGHATLYWYQQILGQGPKLLIQFQNNGVVDDSQLPKDRFSAERLKGVDSTLKIQPAKLEDSAVYLCASSRGAGASVLQETQYFGPGTRLLVL.

The chain combines TRBV5-8 with TRBJ2-7, with a weak D call TRBD1 (5 bases). The length of the CDR3 is 13 residues. V was shortened by 1 base and J by 7 bases, with 12 bases between the two germline ends. CDR1 and CDR2 from the germline V gene are SGHTS and YDEGEE. Written as DNA, the CDR3 is TGTGCCAGCAGCTTGCGAAAGTCAGGGGAGCAGTACTTC. It yields the protein CASSLRKSGEQYF. Full variable domain (outside the CDR3, taken from reference TRBV5-8 and TRBJ2-7): EAGVTQSPTHLIKTRGQQATLRCSPISGHTSVYWYQQALGLGLQFLLWYDEGEERNRGNFPPRFSGRQFPNYSSELNVNALELEDSALYLCASSLRKSGEQYFGPGTRLTVT.

The chain couples TRBV29-1 to TRBJ2-1; TRBD2 matches 11 bases. V shed 6 bases and J 7 bases; nucleotides not matched to a gene: 11. CDR1 is SQVTM and CDR2 is ANQGSEA in the germline V gene. There are 15 residues in the CDR3. As DNA, the CDR3 is TGCAGCGTCTTCCTTGTAGCGGGAGGGCCGAATGAGCAGTTCTTC. Amino acid sequence: CSVFLVAGGPNEQFF.

The sample holds a few counts of this clonotype. The genes are TRBV10-1 and TRBJ1-5; the match to TRBD1 covers 10 bases. Trimming cost V 6 bases and J 7 bases; bases outside gene matches: 18. Germline CDR1 is WNHNN and CDR2 is SYGVQD (reference sequence). This CDR3 region has 18 residues. CDR3: CASRKGWSGQGTGQPQHF. The CDR3 region has the DNA TGCGCCAGCAGGAAGGGTTGGTCGGGACAGGGGACTGGGCAGCCCCAGCATTTT.

This clonotype was counted at least ten times. This chain connects TRBV4-2 to TRBJ1-4; no clear D. The CDR3 contains 16 residues. Trimming removed 1 base at V and 0 bases at J, with 9 bases between. From germline, CDR1 is LGHNA and CDR2 YNFKEQ. CDR3 region: CASSQASGTTNEKLFF. Here the CDR3 DNA reads TGTGCCAGCAGCCAAGCTTCCGGGACAACTAATGAAAAACTGTTTTTT.

This chain uses TRBV20-1 with TRBJ2-2; 9 bases match TRBD2. The CDR3 totals 15 residues. CDR1 and CDR2 (germline): DFQATT, SNEGSKA (reference sequence). After removal of 3 bases from V and 1 base from J, the junction contained 3 bases not matched to a gene. This chain's CDR3 is CSASSSGRNTGELFF. The CDR3 bases are TGCAGTGCTAGTAGTAGCGGGAGGAACACCGGGGAGCTGTTTTTT.

This chain links TRBV27 with TRBJ2-7; D is uncertain. This CDR3 contains 13 residues. CDR1 and CDR2 from the germline V gene are MNHEY and SMNVEV (reference sequence). Trimming took 6 bases from V and 1 from J, leaving 10 bases between them. CDR3: CASSQLGSYEQYF. The CDR3 DNA reads as TGTGCCAGCAGCCAGCTGGGGTCCTACGAGCAGTACTTC.

The chain joins TRBV7-9 to TRBJ2-7; unclear D gene. The CDR3 length is 14 residues. V gave up 8 bases and J gave up 0 bases, with 14 bases separating them. The germline gives CDR1 SEHNR, CDR2 FQNEAQ (reference sequence). The CDR3 DNA reads TGTGCCAGCTCCTACACCGACACCTCCTACGAGCAGTACTTC. This gives the protein CASSYTDTSYEQYF.

The chain couples TRBV5-1 to TRBJ2-3, with TRBD2 identical over 9 bases. The CDR3 is 17 amino acids. V lost 0 bases and J lost 2; bases outside the gene matches: 7. CDR1 and CDR2 (germline): SGHRS, YFSETQ. CDR3 nucleotide sequence: TGCGCCAGCAGCTTGGGCGGGACTAGCCGATCCACAGATACGCAGTATTTT. Protein: CASSLGGTSRSTDTQYF.

This chain links TRBV20-1 with TRBJ2-1; D call uncertain. This CDR3 is 12 amino acids long. Germline lookup yields CDR1 DFQATT and CDR2 SNEGSKA (reference sequence). The V end was cut by 6 bases, the J end by 9 bases, with 15 bases between. CDR3 DNA sequence: TGCAGTGCCATACGTCGTTTCGGTGAGCAGTTCTTC. It specifies CSAIRRFGEQFF.

This clonotype appeared many times. CDR3 DNA: TGCGCCAGCAGCCCCGGGACAGTTAATAATTCACCCCTCCACTTT. This gives the protein CASSPGTVNNSPLHF. The chain combines TRBV5-1 with TRBJ1-6, with 7 positions matching TRBD1. The J segment lost 5 bases and the V segment lost 4 bases, leaving 6 bases of the junction unmatched. CDR1 and CDR2 (germline): SGHRS, YFSETQ. The CDR3 covers 15 residues.

This clonotype was counted between two and nine times. The chain employs TRBV12-3 or TRBV12-4 and TRBJ2-1; D gene uncertain. CDR3 length equals 13 residues. V lost 5 bases and J lost 10, with 15 bases in between. The CDR3 region is CASSPILIWEQFF. The CDR3 region has the DNA TGTGCCAGCAGTCCGATTTTGATATGGGAGCAGTTCTTC.

This clonotype showed up just a few times. The gene calls are TRBV7-9 and TRBJ2-7; D ambiguous. Germline loops: CDR1 SEHNR, CDR2 FQNEAQ (reference sequence). V lost 5 bases to trimming and J lost 2 bases, with 10 bases between them. CDR3 length: 13 amino acids. As DNA, the CDR3 is TGTGCCAGCAGCGCGACCCTAACCTACGAGCAGTACTTC. Protein product: CASSATLTYEQYF.

DNA of the CDR3: TGCAGCGCCGAAGTCCTAGCGGGGGGGCGAGTCGGCTACGAGCAGTACTTC. Protein sequence: CSAEVLAGGRVGYEQYF. V gene TRBV29-1 combines with J gene TRBJ2-7; 12 bases fit TRBD2. The junction had 16 bases not matched to a gene; V was cut back by 7 bases and J by 3 bases. The V gene's germline CDR1 is SQVTM and CDR2 ANQGSEA. The CDR3 has 17 amino acids.

In this sample, this clonotype turned up many times. The chain uses TRBV5-1 and TRBJ1-5; D unresolved. The V end was cut by 2 bases, the J end by 3 bases, with 9 bases between. Per germline, CDR1 SGHRS and CDR2 YFSETQ. The CDR3 length is 14 residues. The CDR3 is CASSFGPPNQPQHF. The DNA for the CDR3 is TGCGCCAGCAGCTTCGGGCCGCCCAATCAGCCCCAGCATTTT. The full variable domain, its missing parts supplied by reference TRBV5-1 and TRBJ1-5, is KAGVTQTPRYLIKTRGQQVTLSCSPISGHRSVSWYQQTPGQGLQFLFEYFSETQRNKGNFPGRFSGRQFSNSRSEMNVSTLELGDSALYLCASSFGPPNQPQHFGDGTRLSIL.

This chain connects TRBV20-1 to TRBJ2-7; 10 bases line up with TRBD2. J lost 4 bases, V lost 3 bases, and 3 bases had no gene match. CDR1 is DFQATT and CDR2 is SNEGSKA in the germline V gene (reference sequence). The CDR3 loop spans 13 amino acids. The CDR3 sequence is CSASGAGGYEQYF. CDR3 in DNA: TGCAGTGCTAGTGGAGCGGGGGGGTACGAGCAGTACTTC.

V is TRBV4-2 and J is TRBJ2-1; weak D call: TRBD2 (6 bases). The ends were cut back, 4 bases at V and 5 bases at J, with 12 bases in the middle. The CDR3 runs to 14 residues. From germline, CDR1 is LGHNA and CDR2 YNFKEQ. The DNA for the CDR3 is TGTGCCAGCAGCCCAGCGGGTCCCGACAATGAGCAGTTCTTC. Translated, it gives CASSPAGPDNEQFF.

This clonotype was recorded a few times. The chain employs TRBV6-2 or TRBV6-3 and TRBJ2-7; tentatively, D is TRBD1 (5 bases). The germline V gene has CDR1 MNHEY and CDR2 SVGEGT. Deletions cut 2 bases from V and 2 bases from J, with 13 bases between. The CDR3 has 15 amino acids. CDR3 region: CASSYVARTPYEQYF. The CDR3 DNA reads TGTGCCAGCAGTTACGTGGCCAGGACACCCTACGAGCAGTACTTC.

The V call is TRBV18, the J call TRBJ2-3; a possible D gene is TRBD2 (6 bases). This CDR3 has 16 residues. Trimming stripped 2 bases from V and 0 bases from J, with 12 bases between. The V gene's germline CDR1 is KGHSH and CDR2 LQKENI. The CDR3 reads CASSPGPRGSTDTQYF. CDR3 nucleotides: TGTGCCAGCTCACCAGGGCCCCGGGGGAGCACAGATACGCAGTATTTT.

The V gene is TRBV7-9, the J gene TRBJ2-1; the D is unclear. The V end was cut by 1 base, the J end by 6 bases, with 7 bases between. This CDR3 comprises 13 residues. Germline V gene lookup returns CDR1 SEHNR and CDR2 FQNEAQ (reference sequence). The CDR3 nucleotides read TGTGCCAGCAGCTTAGTGGAGATCAATGAGCAGTTCTTC. Amino acids: CASSLVEINEQFF.